The next 25 T cell receptor beta chains were all read from a single sample in a study of CD8+ T cells in alopecia areata. The sequencing template was cDNA reverse transcribed from extracted RNA. Data came from immunoSEQ multiplex PCR; TCRdb stores just in-frame clones and leaves some out. The sample consists of roughly 120,000 clones, about 60% of them appearing once. Documented treatment: oral pan-JAK inhibitor, 5-10 mg twice daily. This sample comprised CD8+ T cells sorted from blood, obtained at week 24, from a patient treated with tofacitinib. These receptors were collected from a human donor with alopecia areata.

This clone was observed a handful of times. The chain uses TRBV27 and TRBJ1-3; tentatively, D is TRBD1 (5 bases). The CDR3 has 14 amino acids. V lost 5 bases, J lost 2 bases, and 10 bases lay in between. The germline gives CDR1 MNHEY, CDR2 SMNVEV (reference sequence). DNA of the CDR3: TGTGCCAGCAGTGCAAGGGGACCTGGAAACACCATATATTTT. This translates into CASSARGPGNTIYF.

This clone has a handful of counts. The chain carries TRBV4-1 and TRBJ2-2; D is unresolved. CDR1 and CDR2 (germline): MGHRA, YSYEKL. The V end lost 1 base, the J end lost 11 bases, and 8 bases lay between the germline ends. This CDR3 is built from 12 residues. CDR3 amino acids: CASSQGDRELFF. CDR3 nucleotides: TGCGCCAGCAGCCAAGGTGACCGTGAGCTGTTTTTT.

The gene calls are TRBV11-2 and TRBJ2-3, with TRBD2 matching 7 bases. This CDR3 is 16 amino acids long. V was pared by 5 bases and J by 4 bases, with 12 bases of the junction left unmatched. The germline CDR1 and CDR2 sequences are SGHAT and FQNNGV. In DNA form, the CDR3 reads TGTGCCAGCAGCATCCTAAGCGGGGAAGGGGCAGATACGCAGTATTTT. Translating it yields CASSILSGEGADTQYF.

The rearrangement joins TRBV5-4 to TRBJ1-6, with D perhaps matching TRBD1 (5 bases). Looked up from germline, CDR1 is SGHNT and CDR2 is YYREEE (reference sequence). This CDR3 is built from 13 residues. Trimming removed 3 bases at V and 8 bases at J, with 9 bases between. The DNA of the CDR3 is TGTGCCAGCAGCTATGGACACTATTCACCCCTCCACTTT. It specifies CASSYGHYSPLHF.

The V and J genes are TRBV30 and TRBJ1-1, with a tentative D call TRBD1 (5 bases). V was clipped by 4 bases and J by 4 bases, with 16 bases between them. Germline loops: CDR1 GTSNPN, CDR2 SVGIG (reference sequence). The CDR3 is 14 amino acids. The CDR3 DNA reads TGTGCCTGGACTCTAGGTGCCGGGGGCACTGAAGCTTTCTTT. Its translation is CAWTLGAGGTEAFF.

This rearrangement joins TRBV11-2 to TRBJ2-1; the match to TRBD2 covers 13 bases. From germline, CDR1 is SGHAT and CDR2 FQNNGV. V shed 2 bases, J shed 2 bases, and the junction held 0 bases outside the gene matches. CDR3 length: 16 residues. CDR3 nucleotides: TGTGCCAGCAGCTTAACTAGCGGGGGGGCCTACAATGAGCAGTTCTTC. It specifies CASSLTSGGAYNEQFF.

The V call is TRBV7-8, the J call TRBJ1-6; D is possibly TRBD1 (6 bases). CDR1 and CDR2 from the germline V gene are SGHVS and FQNEAQ. The CDR3 spans 17 residues. Between the trimmed V and J ends, which lost 1 base and 6 bases, there was a span of 16 bases. This chain's CDR3 is CASSLEGGPGGNSPLHF. The CDR3, as DNA: TGTGCCAGCAGCTTAGAGGGGGGACCCGGAGGTAATTCACCCCTCCACTTT.

This clone was picked up a small number of times. The same CDR3 can be traced to other DNA sequences in this sample. The V call is TRBV30, the J call TRBJ1-1; no reliable D call. Per the germline V gene, CDR1 is GTSNPN and CDR2 is SVGIG (reference sequence). The CDR3 contains 11 residues. V lost 3 bases and J 1 base, leaving 3 bases between the germline ends. The CDR3 region is CAWRRNTEAFF. The DNA of the CDR3 is TGTGCCTGGAGACGGAACACTGAAGCTTTCTTT.

The gene calls are TRBV5-1 and TRBJ2-7, with D tentatively TRBD1 (5 bases). The CDR3 has 12 residues. The V gene lost 5 bases and the J gene lost 1 base, with 7 bases spanning the gap. Germline values: CDR1 SGHRS, CDR2 YFSETQ. DNA for the CDR3: TGCGCCAGCAGTAAGGGGTCCTACGAGCAGTACTTC. Its translation: CASSKGSYEQYF. Variable domain in full (rest from reference TRBV5-1 and TRBJ2-7): KAGVTQTPRYLIKTRGQQVTLSCSPISGHRSVSWYQQTPGQGLQFLFEYFSETQRNKGNFPGRFSGRQFSNSRSEMNVSTLELGDSALYLCASSKGSYEQYFGPGTRLTVT.

This clone was seen more than once but under ten times. The chain couples TRBV27 to TRBJ2-3, with a weak D call TRBD1 (7 bases). V lost 4 bases, J lost 3 bases, and 11 bases lay in between. CDR1 is MNHEY, CDR2 SMNVEV, per germline (reference sequence). The CDR3 consists of 14 residues. The CDR3 spells CASSWAGGTDTQYF. CDR3 sequence (DNA): TGTGCCAGCAGTTGGGCAGGGGGGACAGATACGCAGTATTTT.

The rearrangement links TRBV5-1 to TRBJ2-3, with D possibly TRBD2 on 5 matching bases. Trimming left V 1 base short and J 4 bases short, with 10 bases between. This CDR3 comprises 14 residues. Germline-derived CDR1 and CDR2 are SGHRS and YFSETQ. The CDR3 loop is CASSLYGVPDTQYF. CDR3 coding DNA: TGCGCCAGCAGCTTGTACGGGGTCCCAGATACGCAGTATTTT. Using reference TRBV5-1 and TRBJ2-3 for the parts outside the CDR3, the full variable domain is KAGVTQTPRYLIKTRGQQVTLSCSPISGHRSVSWYQQTPGQGLQFLFEYFSETQRNKGNFPGRFSGRQFSNSRSEMNVSTLELGDSALYLCASSLYGVPDTQYFGPGTRLTVL.

V gene TRBV9 combines with J gene TRBJ1-1; a weak D match, TRBD1 (5 bases). The V gene lost 3 bases and the J gene lost 1 base, with 13 bases spanning the gap. The CDR3 length is 15 residues. Germline V gene lookup returns CDR1 SGDLS and CDR2 YYNGEE. The DNA for the CDR3 is TGTGCCAGCAGCGCCGGGGGGGTTTCGAACACTGAAGCTTTCTTT. This gives the protein CASSAGGVSNTEAFF.

The chain recombines TRBV4-3 with TRBJ2-5; D tentatively reads TRBD1 or TRBD2 (5 bases each). CDR3 length equals 15 residues. The ends were cut back, 0 bases at V and 5 bases at J, with 13 bases in the middle. CDR1 LGHNA and CDR2 YSLEER come from the germline V gene. The CDR3 DNA reads as TGCGCCAGCAGCCAAGAGATGGGGGATGGGGAGACCCAGTACTTC. Translation: CASSQEMGDGETQYF.

This chain joins TRBV5-6 and TRBJ1-5, with D maybe TRBD1 (5 bases). Germline lookup yields CDR1 SGHDT and CDR2 YYEEEE. V was trimmed by 4 bases and J by 1 base, leaving 12 bases between them. The CDR3 consists of 15 residues. The CDR3 DNA reads TGTGCCAGCAGCCCGGGGACGGGCAGCAATCAGCCCCAGCATTTT. Amino acid sequence: CASSPGTGSNQPQHF. The full variable domain, with the rest looked up from reference TRBV5-6 and TRBJ1-5, is DAGVTQSPTHLIKTRGQQVTLRCSPKSGHDTVSWYQQALGQGPQFIFQYYEEEERQRGNFPDRFSGHQFPNYSSELNVNALLLGDSALYLCASSPGTGSNQPQHFGDGTRLSIL.

V gene TRBV13 combines with J gene TRBJ2-3; D may match TRBD1 or TRBD2 (5 bases each). The CDR3 runs to 16 residues. Germline V lookup: CDR1 PRHDT, CDR2 FYEKMQ (reference sequence). The ends were cut back, 6 bases at V and 2 bases at J, with 18 bases in the middle. For the CDR3, the DNA is TGTGCCAGCAGAACCCGGGACGGTGTAATCACAGATACGCAGTATTTT. Translating it yields CASRTRDGVITDTQYF.

The chain links TRBV29-1 to TRBJ1-5; D is possibly TRBD1 (6 bases). CDR1 is SQVTM and CDR2 is ANQGSEA in the germline V gene. This CDR3 has 13 residues. The V gene lost 4 bases and the J gene lost 2 bases, with 9 bases spanning the gap. The CDR3 spells CSVVGGGNQPQHF. The DNA of the CDR3 is TGCAGCGTTGTTGGGGGCGGCAATCAGCCCCAGCATTTT.

This clone was seen a few times. The genes are TRBV9 and TRBJ1-5; D not resolved. CDR3 size: 15 residues. Germline CDR1 is SGDLS and CDR2 is YYNGEE. V lost 0 bases, J lost 0 bases, and 7 bases lay in between. CDR3 region: CASSVGHNSNQPQHF. CDR3 nucleotide sequence: TGTGCCAGCAGCGTAGGCCACAATAGCAATCAGCCCCAGCATTTT. Full variable domain (outside the CDR3, taken from reference TRBV9 and TRBJ1-5): DSGVTQTPKHLITATGQRVTLRCSPRSGDLSVYWYQQSLDQGLQFLIQYYNGEERAKGNILERFSAQQFPDLHSELNLSSLELGDSALYFCASSVGHNSNQPQHFGDGTRLSIL.

This clone came up a few times. V and J are TRBV2 and TRBJ2-2; 8 nucleotides line up with TRBD2. Per the germline V gene, CDR1 is SNHLY and CDR2 is FYNNEI. CDR3 length: 15 residues. Trimming took 6 bases from V and 1 from J; bases not matched to a gene: 4. The CDR3 bases are TGTGCCAGCAGGAGGCGGGGGGAGAACACCGGGGAGCTGTTTTTT. Encoded protein: CASRRRGENTGELFF. The full variable domain, its missing parts supplied by reference TRBV2 and TRBJ2-2, is EPEVTQTPSHQVTQMGQEVILRCVPISNHLYFYWYRQILGQKVEFLVSFYNNEISEKSEIFDDQFSVERPDGSNFTLKIRSTKLEDSAMYFCASRRRGENTGELFFGEGSRLTVL.

This chain connects TRBV7-9 to TRBJ2-5, with TRBD2 as a possible D gene (5 bases). V shed 5 bases and J shed 4 bases, with 20 bases lying between them. The length of the CDR3 is 16 residues. Germline lookup yields CDR1 SEHNR and CDR2 FQNEAQ (reference sequence). The DNA of the CDR3 is TGTGCCAGCAGCCATAGCGCAGAGGAGTTAATAGAGACCCAGTACTTC. Amino acids: CASSHSAEELIETQYF.

The chain has TRBV20-1 and TRBJ1-2; D not certain. Trimming pared 0 bases from V and 9 bases from J, leaving 8 bases between. The CDR3 sequence is 11 residues long. CDR1 is DFQATT, CDR2 SNEGSKA, per germline (reference sequence). The CDR3 region has the DNA TGCAGTGCTAGAGAGGGCGGTCGCTACACCTTC. Protein: CSAREGGRYTF.

This clone was observed a handful of times. This chain links TRBV7-9 with TRBJ2-7; 15 bases agree with TRBD2. This CDR3 spans 18 amino acids. The germline V gene encodes CDR1 SEHNR and CDR2 FQNEAQ (reference sequence). J was trimmed by 2 bases and V by 4 bases; bases with no gene match: 9. This CDR3 reads CASSSSGLAGGLPYEQYF. CDR3 in DNA: TGTGCCAGCAGCTCGTCGGGACTAGCGGGGGGACTCCCCTACGAGCAGTACTTC.

The rearrangement uses TRBV7-9 and TRBJ1-2; 10 nucleotides align to TRBD1. With V trimmed by 4 bases and J by 6 bases, 5 bases remained unmatched. Per germline, CDR1 SEHNR and CDR2 FQNEAQ (reference sequence). This CDR3 spans 14 amino acids. The CDR3 loop reads CASSSLGTGDGYTF. DNA for the CDR3: TGTGCCAGCAGCTCCCTTGGGACAGGGGATGGCTACACCTTC.

This clone appeared once. The rearrangement links TRBV6-5 to TRBJ1-1; a weak D match, TRBD1 (6 bases). Trimming left V 0 bases short and J 3 bases short, with 11 bases between. Germline V CDR1 and CDR2: MNHEY, SVGAGI. The CDR3 spans 15 residues. The CDR3 here is CASSYSKAGDTEAFF. CDR3 in DNA: TGTGCCAGCAGTTACTCGAAGGCAGGGGACACTGAAGCTTTCTTT.

The rearrangement uses TRBV30 and TRBJ2-1; D uncertain. The CDR3 totals 13 residues. Germline V gives CDR1 GTSNPN, CDR2 SVGIG (reference sequence). With 1 base removed from V and 2 bases from J, the gap between germline ends came to 6 bases. The CDR3 here is CAWSDTTYNEQFF. In DNA form, the CDR3 reads TGTGCCTGGAGTGATACTACCTACAATGAGCAGTTCTTC.

V and J are TRBV27 and TRBJ1-6; D gene ambiguous. There are 12 residues in the CDR3. Trimming took off 7 bases at V and 7 bases at J, with 8 bases between the two ends. CDR1 and CDR2 from the germline V gene are MNHEY and SMNVEV (reference sequence). CDR3 sequence: CASTTPNSPLHF. CDR3 coding DNA: TGTGCCAGCACAACTCCGAATTCACCCCTCCACTTT.